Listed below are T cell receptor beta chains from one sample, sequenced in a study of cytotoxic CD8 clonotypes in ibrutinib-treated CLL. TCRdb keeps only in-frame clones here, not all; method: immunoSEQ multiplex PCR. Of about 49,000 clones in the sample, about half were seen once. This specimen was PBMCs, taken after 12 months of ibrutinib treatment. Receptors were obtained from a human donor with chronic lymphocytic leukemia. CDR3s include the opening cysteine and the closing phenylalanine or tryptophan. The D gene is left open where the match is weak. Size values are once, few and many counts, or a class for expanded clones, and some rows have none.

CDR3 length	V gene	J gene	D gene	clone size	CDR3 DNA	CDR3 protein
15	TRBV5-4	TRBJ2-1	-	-	TGTGCCAGCAGCTTGGAAGGTGGTTCCTACAATGAGCAGTTCTTC	CASSLEGGSYNEQFF
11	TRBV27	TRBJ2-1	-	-	TGTGCCGATCGGGGGGCTCTAATCCAGTTCTTC	CADRGALIQFF
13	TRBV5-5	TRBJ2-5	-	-	TGTGCCAGCAGCCTTGACTGGCAAGAGACCCAGTACTTC	CASSLDWQETQYF
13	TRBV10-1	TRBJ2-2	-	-	TGCGCCAGCAGTACAGGGTACACCGGGGAGCTGTTTTTT	CASSTGYTGELFF
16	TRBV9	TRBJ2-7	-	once	TGTGCCAGCAGCGTAGATCTCCCAGCGGAACCATACGAGCAGTACTTC	CASSVDLPAEPYEQYF
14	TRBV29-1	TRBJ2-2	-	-	TGCAGCGTCACCCCCGGGACATTCACCGGGGAGCTGTTTTTT	CSVTPGTFTGELFF
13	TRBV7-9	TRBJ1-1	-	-	TGTGCCAGCAGCTTAGCGATTCAGAATGAAGCTTTCTTT	CASSLAIQNEAFF
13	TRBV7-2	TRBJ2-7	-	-	TGTGCCAGCAGCTTAGGCCTAGCGCCCGAGCAGTACTTC	CASSLGLAPEQYF
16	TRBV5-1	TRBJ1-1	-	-	TGCGCCAGCAGCTTGGAGAGGGTGAATAAAGGAACTGAAGCTTTCTTT	CASSLERVNKGTEAFF
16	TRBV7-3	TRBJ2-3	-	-	TGTGCCAGCAGCCCAGACCTGCGGGGATTCACAGATACGCAGTATTTT	CASSPDLRGFTDTQYF
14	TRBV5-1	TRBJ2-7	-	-	TGCGCCAGCAGCTTGGGGGGGACCGCCTACGAGCAGTACTTC	CASSLGGTAYEQYF
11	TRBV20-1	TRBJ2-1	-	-	TGCAGTGCTAGACTAGGGGTGGAGCAGTTCTTC	CSARLGVEQFF
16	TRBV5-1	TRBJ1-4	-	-	TGCGCCAGCAGCCTGGGGGCACGGGCAACTAATGAAAAACTGTTTTTT	CASSLGARATNEKLFF
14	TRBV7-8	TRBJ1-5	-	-	TGTGCCAGCAGGATACAGGGTAGAGATCAGCCCCAGCATTTT	CASRIQGRDQPQHF
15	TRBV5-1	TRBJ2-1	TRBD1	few	TGCGCCAGCGGCAAATGGACAGGGATCGGCTATGAGCAGTTCTTC	CASGKWTGIGYEQFF
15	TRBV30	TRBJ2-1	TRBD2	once	TGTGCCTGGAGTTCGGGACTAACGGGAGGGAATGAGCAGTTCTTC	CAWSSGLTGGNEQFF
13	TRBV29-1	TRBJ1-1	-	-	TGCAGCGGGTACAGCGAACAGAACACTGAAGCTTTCTTT	CSGYSEQNTEAFF
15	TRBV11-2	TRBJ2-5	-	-	TGTGCCAGCAGCTTGGCTAGGGGTGGGATGAAGACCCAGTACTTC	CASSLARGGMKTQYF
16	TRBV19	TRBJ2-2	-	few	TGTGCCAGTAGTAGAGGGCGGGCGCACGGCACCGGGGAGCTGTTTTTT	CASSRGRAHGTGELFF
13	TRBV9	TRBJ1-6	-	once	TGTGCCAGCAGCGACGTCTATAATTCACCCCTCCACTTT	CASSDVYNSPLHF
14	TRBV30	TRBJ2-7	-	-	TGTGCCTGGAGTAAGACGGCCAGCTCCTACGAGCAGTACTTC	CAWSKTASSYEQYF
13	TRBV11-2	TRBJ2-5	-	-	TGTGCCAGCAGCCGAGTGCCCCAAGAGACCCAGTACTTC	CASSRVPQETQYF
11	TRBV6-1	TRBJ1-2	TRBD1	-	TGTGCCAGCAGTGGACAGGGTGGCTACACCTTC	CASSGQGGYTF
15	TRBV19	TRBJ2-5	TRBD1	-	TGTGCCAGTACCAGAGAGGCACAGGGGGTGGAGACCCAGTACTTC	CASTREAQGVETQYF
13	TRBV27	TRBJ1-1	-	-	TGTGCCAGCAGTCTAACAGGTACCACTGAAGCTTTCTTT	CASSLTGTTEAFF
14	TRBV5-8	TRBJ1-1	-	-	TGTGCCAGCACAAGGACCAGCATGAACACTGAAGCTTTCTTT	CASTRTSMNTEAFF
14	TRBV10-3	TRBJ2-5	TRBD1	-	TGTGCCATCAGTGGCTCACAGGGGGGAGAGACCCAGTACTTC	CAISGSQGGETQYF
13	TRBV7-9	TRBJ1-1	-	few	TGTGCCAGCAGCTCCCGGTGGGCGCCTGAAGCTTTCTTT	CASSSRWAPEAFF
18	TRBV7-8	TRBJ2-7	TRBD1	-	TGTGCCAGCAGCACAACAACCGGGACAGCTTTGCAAAACTACGAGCAGTACTTC	CASSTTTGTALQNYEQYF
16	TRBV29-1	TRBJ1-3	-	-	TGCAGCGTTCAAGACGGGGGAGGGACCTCTGGAAACACCATATATTTT	CSVQDGGGTSGNTIYF
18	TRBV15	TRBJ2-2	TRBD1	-	TGTGCCACCAGCAGCCGGAGTAGGACAGGATGGAACACCGGGGAGCTGTTTTTT	CATSSRSRTGWNTGELFF
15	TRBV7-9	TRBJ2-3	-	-	TGTGCCAGCAGCGTCCGGGACGGGAGATCCGATACGCAGTATTTT	CASSVRDGRSDTQYF
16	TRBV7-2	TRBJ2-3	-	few	TGTGCCAGCAGCTTAGATGTGACTAGGATTACTGATACGCAGTATTTT	CASSLDVTRITDTQYF
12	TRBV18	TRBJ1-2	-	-	TGTGCCAGCTCAGCCACAGGGTATGGCTACACCTTC	CASSATGYGYTF
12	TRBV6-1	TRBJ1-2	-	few	TGTGCCAGCAGATCAGGGTTTTTTGGCTACACCTTC	CASRSGFFGYTF
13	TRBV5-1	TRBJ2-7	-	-	TGCGCCAGCAGCTTTAGGCAGTCCTACGAGCAGTACTTC	CASSFRQSYEQYF
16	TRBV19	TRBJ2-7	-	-	TGTGCCAGTAGTGTCGAGGGGAGCGGGACAACCTACGAGCAGTACTTC	CASSVEGSGTTYEQYF
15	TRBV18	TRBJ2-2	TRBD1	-	TGTGCCAGCTCACCAGGTCAGGGGGCAGTCGGGGAGCTGTTTTTT	CASSPGQGAVGELFF
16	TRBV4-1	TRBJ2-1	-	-	TGCGCCAGCAGCCAAGACCCTGGGGGCGCATACAATGAGCAGTTCTTC	CASSQDPGGAYNEQFF
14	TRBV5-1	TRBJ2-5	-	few	TGCGCCAGCAAAGTAGCGGTGCCACAGGAGACCCAGTACTTC	CASKVAVPQETQYF
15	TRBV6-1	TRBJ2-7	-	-	TGTGCCAGCAGTGAACAAGCGGTGGAATCCTACGAGCAGTACTTC	CASSEQAVESYEQYF
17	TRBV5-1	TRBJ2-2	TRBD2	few	TGCGCCAGCAGCTTGGGCCTAGCGGGAACGAACACCGGGGAGCTGTTTTTT	CASSLGLAGTNTGELFF
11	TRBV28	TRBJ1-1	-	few	TGTGCCAGCGGAACCTTCCGGAAGGCTTTCTTT	CASGTFRKAFF
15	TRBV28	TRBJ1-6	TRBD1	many	TGTGCCAGCAGAACACGACAGGGGGGACGTTCACCCCTCCACTTT	CASRTRQGGRSPLHF
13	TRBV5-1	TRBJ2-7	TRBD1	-	TGCGCCAGCAGCTCGACAGGGGAGTACGAGCAGTACTTC	CASSSTGEYEQYF
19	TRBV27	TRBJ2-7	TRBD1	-	TGTGCCAGCAGTTTAGGTCGGAAAGGGGGCTCATCACACACCTACGAGCAGTACTTC	CASSLGRKGGSSHTYEQYF
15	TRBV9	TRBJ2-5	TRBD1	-	TGTGCCTCAAACAGGGGGCATTATTCCGGCGAGACCCAGTACTTC	CASNRGHYSGETQYF
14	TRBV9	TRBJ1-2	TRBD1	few	TGTGCCAGCAGCCCGAGGACAGGGAAAGATGGCTACACCTTC	CASSPRTGKDGYTF
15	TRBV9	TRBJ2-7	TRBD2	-	TGTGCCAGCAGCGCCATAGCGGGAGGCTTCTACGAGCAGTACTTC	CASSAIAGGFYEQYF
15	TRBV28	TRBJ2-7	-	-	TGTGCCAGCATCCGAGGGAGTAATGGAAGGGACGAGCAGTACTTC	CASIRGSNGRDEQYF
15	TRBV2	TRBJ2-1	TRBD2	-	TGTGCCAGCAGCATAGCGGGAGGGCCCGGCTATGAGCAGTTCTTC	CASSIAGGPGYEQFF
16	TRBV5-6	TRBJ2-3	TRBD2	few	TGTGCCAGCAGCTTCGGACTAGCGGGCAGCACAGATACGCAGTATTTT	CASSFGLAGSTDTQYF
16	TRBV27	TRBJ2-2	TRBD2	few	TGTGCCAGCAGCGGAACTAGCGGGAGCGGAACCGGGGAGCTGTTTTTT	CASSGTSGSGTGELFF
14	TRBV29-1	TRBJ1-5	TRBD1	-	TGCAGCGCAGTACAGGGGGCGGACGGTCAGCCCCAGCATTTT	CSAVQGADGQPQHF
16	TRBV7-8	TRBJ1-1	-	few	TGTGCCAGCAGCTTACTCCGGGACGGACAGAACACTGAAGCTTTCTTT	CASSLLRDGQNTEAFF
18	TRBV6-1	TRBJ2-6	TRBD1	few	TGTGCCAGCAGTGACTTTGGACAGGGAGTCGCGGGGGCCAACGTCCTGACTTTC	CASSDFGQGVAGANVLTF